Listed below are T cell receptor beta chains from one sample, sequenced in a study of blood T cell repertoires in COVID-19. Only in-frame clones appear in the TCRdb table, and some are missing; sequencing was by immunoSEQ multiplex PCR. The profile shows 200,000 to 250,000 clones, about 84% of them singletons. The sequencing sample was made of peripheral blood. The receptors were sampled from a woman over 75 with COVID-19, enrolled during active disease. Each CDR3 is given with its conserved first and last residue. A D gene is named only where the DNA matches it firmly. Clone size is stated in some rows and not others, as once, few, many or a class when expanded.

j_call d_call v_call clone_size cdr3_aa cdr3_nt
TRBJ1-2 . TRBV28 . CASREQGYYGYTF TGTGCCAGCAGAGAACAGGGATACTATGGCTACACCTTC
TRBJ1-2 TRBD1 TRBV14 . CASSQDPGQAYGYTF TGTGCCAGCAGCCAAGATCCGGGACAGGCCTATGGCTACACCTTC
TRBJ1-4 . TRBV27 . CASSLRHPPEKLFF TGTGCCAGCAGTCTCCGACACCCCCCCGAAAAACTGTTTTTT
TRBJ1-2 . TRBV5-6 few CASSLGQLFNPLYGYTF TGTGCCAGCAGCTTGGGACAGCTCTTCAACCCTCTTTATGGCTACACCTTC
TRBJ2-5 . TRBV7-2 . CASSVSGWVQETQYF TGTGCCAGCAGCGTCTCGGGGTGGGTCCAAGAGACCCAGTACTTC
TRBJ1-2 . TRBV19 . CASTSGREHYGYTF TGTGCCAGTACCTCGGGAAGGGAGCACTATGGCTACACCTTC
TRBJ2-1 . TRBV7-6 few CASSPQNSYNEQFF TGTGCCAGCAGCCCGCAGAACTCCTACAATGAGCAGTTCTTC
TRBJ1-4 TRBD1 TRBV6-5 . CASRGNRGNEKLFF TGTGCCAGCAGGGGGAACAGGGGGAATGAAAAACTGTTTTTT
TRBJ2-1 TRBD1 TRBV5-1 . CASSLAGTEVINEQFF TGCGCCAGCAGCTTGGCTGGGACAGAGGTGATCAATGAGCAGTTCTTC
TRBJ1-1 . TRBV4-2 . CASSQDGHKNTEAFF TGTGCCAGCAGCCAGGACGGACACAAGAACACTGAAGCTTTCTTT
TRBJ2-5 . TRBV2 . CASSEDSLQETQYF TGTGCCAGCAGTGAAGACAGTCTCCAAGAGACCCAGTACTTC
TRBJ2-5 TRBD2 TRBV11-2 . CASSNGLAGGPVQETQYF TGTGCCAGCAGCAATGGACTAGCGGGGGGGCCTGTCCAAGAGACCCAGTACTTC
TRBJ1-5 . TRBV3-1/TRBV3-2 . CASSPSGSNQPQHF TGTGCCAGCAGCCCCTCGGGTAGCAATCAGCCCCAGCATTTT
TRBJ2-7 . TRBV7-2 . CASSDRGGDEQYF TGTGCCAGCAGCGATAGAGGAGGGGACGAGCAGTACTTC
TRBJ2-5 TRBD1 TRBV6-5 . CASTGTGWRETQYF TGTGCCAGCACCGGGACAGGGTGGAGGGAGACCCAGTACTTC
TRBJ2-5 TRBD2 TRBV3-1/TRBV3-2 . CASEQRGGEGKTQYF TGTGCCAGCGAACAGCGGGGGGGCGAGGGAAAGACCCAGTACTTC